Described below is a single T cell receptor (beta chain) sequence and its context. The germline gives CDR1 SGHRS, CDR2 YFSETQ. With 4 bases clipped from V and 1 base from J, the junction kept 7 bases outside the gene matches. The CDR3 consists of 15 residues. The data were taken from a study of cytomegalovirus exposure and HLA in healthy donors. Method: immunoSEQ multiplex PCR; TCRdb's copy keeps in-frame clones and lacks some. The repertoire includes roughly 140,000 clones, roughly nine tenths of them detected once, and 2.5% to 4% sits in the top ten. This rearrangement joins TRBV5-1 to TRBJ2-5; 7 bases line up with TRBD1. The source is a woman aged 18-29 years in good health and CMV-seropositive. Sequencing was performed on PBMCs. CDR3 nucleotide sequence: TGCGCCAGCAGCACAGGACAGGCAGTCCAAGAGACCCAGTACTTC. It codes for CASSTGQAVQETQYF.